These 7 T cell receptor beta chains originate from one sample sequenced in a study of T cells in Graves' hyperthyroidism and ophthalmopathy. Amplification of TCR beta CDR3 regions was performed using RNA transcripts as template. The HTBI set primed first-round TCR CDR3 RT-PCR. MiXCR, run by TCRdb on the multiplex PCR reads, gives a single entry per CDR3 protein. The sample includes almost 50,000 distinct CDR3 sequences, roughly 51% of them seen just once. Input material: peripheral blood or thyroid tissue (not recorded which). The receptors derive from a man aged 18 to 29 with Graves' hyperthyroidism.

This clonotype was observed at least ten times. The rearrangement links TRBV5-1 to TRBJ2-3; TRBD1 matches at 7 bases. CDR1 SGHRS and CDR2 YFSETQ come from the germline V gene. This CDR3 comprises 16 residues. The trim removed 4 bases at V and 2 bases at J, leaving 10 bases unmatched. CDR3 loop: CASSRAETGNTDTQYF. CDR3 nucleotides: TGCGCCAGCAGCCGCGCGGAGACAGGGAACACAGATACGCAGTATTTT.

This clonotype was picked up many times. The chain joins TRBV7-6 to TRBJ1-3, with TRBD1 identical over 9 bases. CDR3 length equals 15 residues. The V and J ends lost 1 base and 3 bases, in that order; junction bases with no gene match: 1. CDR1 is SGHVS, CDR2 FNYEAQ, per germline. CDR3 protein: CASSLDRGHGNTIYF. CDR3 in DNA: TGTGCCAGCAGCTTAGACAGGGGGCATGGAAACACCATATATTTT. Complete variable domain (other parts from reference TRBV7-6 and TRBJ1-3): GAGVSQSPRYKVTKRGQDVALRCDPISGHVSLYWYRQALGQGPEFLTYFNYEAQQDKSGLPNDRFSAERPEGSISTLTIQRTEQRDSAMYRCASSLDRGHGNTIYFGEGSWLTVV.

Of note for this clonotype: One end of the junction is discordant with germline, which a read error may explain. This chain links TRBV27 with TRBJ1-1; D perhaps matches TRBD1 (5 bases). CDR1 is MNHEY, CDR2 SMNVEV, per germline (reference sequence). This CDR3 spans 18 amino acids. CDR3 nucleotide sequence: TGTGTCAGCAGTCCATGGGGGTTTGAGGGGCCGTTGAACACTGAAGCTTTCTTT. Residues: CVSSPWGFEGPLNTEAFF.

The CDR3 sequence: CASSEFGRGYTF. The CDR3 region has the DNA TGTGCCAGCAGTGAATTTGGGCGAGGCTACACCTTC. The chain is built from TRBV25-1 and TRBJ1-2; D gene uncertain. This CDR3 region has 12 residues. Germline V gene data show CDR1 as MGHDK and CDR2 as SYGVNS. The V end lost 1 base, the J end lost 8 bases, and 8 bases lay between the germline ends.

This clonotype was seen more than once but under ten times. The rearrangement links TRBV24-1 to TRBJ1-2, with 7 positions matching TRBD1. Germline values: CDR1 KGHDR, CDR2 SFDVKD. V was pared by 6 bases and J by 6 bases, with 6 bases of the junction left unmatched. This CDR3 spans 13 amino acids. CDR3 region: CATSRGQTNGYTF. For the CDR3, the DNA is TGTGCCACCAGTCGGGGACAGACGAATGGCTACACCTTC.

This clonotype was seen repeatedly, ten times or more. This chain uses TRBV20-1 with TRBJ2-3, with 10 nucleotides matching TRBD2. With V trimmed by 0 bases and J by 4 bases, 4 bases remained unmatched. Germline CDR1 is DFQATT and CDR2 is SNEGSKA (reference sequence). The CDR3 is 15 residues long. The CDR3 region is CSARDLSGGADTQYF. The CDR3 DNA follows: TGCAGTGCTAGAGACCTCAGCGGGGGGGCAGATACGCAGTATTTT.

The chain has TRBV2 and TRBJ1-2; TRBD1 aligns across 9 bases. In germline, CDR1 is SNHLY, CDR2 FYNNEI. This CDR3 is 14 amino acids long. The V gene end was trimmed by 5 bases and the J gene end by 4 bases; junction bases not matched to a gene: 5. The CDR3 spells CASSSDRGSYGYTF. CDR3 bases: TGTGCCAGCAGTTCGGACAGGGGCAGCTATGGCTACACCTTC. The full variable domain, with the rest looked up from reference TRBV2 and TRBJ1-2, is EPEVTQTPSHQVTQMGQEVILRCVPISNHLYFYWYRQILGQKVEFLVSFYNNEISEKSEIFDDQFSVERPDGSNFTLKIRSTKLEDSAMYFCASSSDRGSYGYTFGSGTRLTVV.